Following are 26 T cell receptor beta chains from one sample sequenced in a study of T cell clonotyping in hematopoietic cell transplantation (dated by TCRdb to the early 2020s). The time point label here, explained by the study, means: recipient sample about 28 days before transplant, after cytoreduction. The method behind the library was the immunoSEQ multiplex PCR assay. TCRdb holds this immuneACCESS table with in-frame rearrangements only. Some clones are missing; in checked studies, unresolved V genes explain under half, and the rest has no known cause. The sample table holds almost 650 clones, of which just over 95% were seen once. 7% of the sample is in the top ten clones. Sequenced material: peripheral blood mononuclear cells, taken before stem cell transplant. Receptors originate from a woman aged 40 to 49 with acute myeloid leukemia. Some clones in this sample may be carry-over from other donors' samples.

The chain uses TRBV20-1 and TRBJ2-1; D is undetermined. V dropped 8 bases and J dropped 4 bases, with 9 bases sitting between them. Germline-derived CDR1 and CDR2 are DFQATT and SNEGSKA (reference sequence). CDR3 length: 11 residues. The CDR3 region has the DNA TGCAGTCCCGTAGGATACAATGAGCAGTTCTTC. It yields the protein CSPVGYNEQFF.

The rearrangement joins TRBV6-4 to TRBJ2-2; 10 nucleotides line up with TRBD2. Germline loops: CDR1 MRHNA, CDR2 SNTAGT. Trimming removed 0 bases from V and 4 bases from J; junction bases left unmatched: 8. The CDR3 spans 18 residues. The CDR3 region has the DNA TGTGCCAGCAGTGACTCGCTCCTAGCGGGAGTCTGCACCGGGGAGCTGTTTTTT. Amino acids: CASSDSLLAGVCTGELFF.

In DNA, the CDR3 is TGTGCCAGCAGCTGGGACAGAAGAACTGGTGGCTACACCTTC. It codes for CASSWDRRTGGYTF. The chain combines TRBV7-2 with TRBJ1-2; 7 nucleotides align to TRBD1. This CDR3 spans 14 amino acids. J lost 7 bases, V lost 4 bases, and 9 bases had no gene match. Germline-derived CDR1 and CDR2 are SGHTA and FQGNSA.

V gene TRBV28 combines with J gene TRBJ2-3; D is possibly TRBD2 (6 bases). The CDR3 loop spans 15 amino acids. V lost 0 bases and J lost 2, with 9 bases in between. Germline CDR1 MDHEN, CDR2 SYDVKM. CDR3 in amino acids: CASSLWGGNTDTQYF. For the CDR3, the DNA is TGTGCCAGCAGTTTATGGGGAGGTAACACAGATACGCAGTATTTT.

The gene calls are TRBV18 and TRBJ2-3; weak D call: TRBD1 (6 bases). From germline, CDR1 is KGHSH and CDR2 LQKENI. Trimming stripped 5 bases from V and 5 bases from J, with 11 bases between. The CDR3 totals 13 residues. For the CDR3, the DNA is TGTGCCAGCTCATCCACAGGGTTAGATACGCAGTATTTT. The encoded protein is CASSSTGLDTQYF.

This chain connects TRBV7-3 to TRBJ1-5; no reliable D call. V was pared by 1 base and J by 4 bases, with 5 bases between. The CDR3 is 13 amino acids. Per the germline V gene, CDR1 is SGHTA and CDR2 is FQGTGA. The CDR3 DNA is TGTGCCAGCAGCTTAAACCCTAATCAGCCCCAGCATTTT. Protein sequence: CASSLNPNQPQHF.

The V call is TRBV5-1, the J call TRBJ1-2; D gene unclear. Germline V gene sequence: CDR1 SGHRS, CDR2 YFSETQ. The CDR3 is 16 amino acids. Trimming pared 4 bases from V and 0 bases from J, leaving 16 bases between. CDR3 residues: CASSPGTVLANYGYTF. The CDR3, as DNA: TGCGCCAGCAGCCCGGGAACAGTGTTGGCTAACTATGGCTACACCTTC.

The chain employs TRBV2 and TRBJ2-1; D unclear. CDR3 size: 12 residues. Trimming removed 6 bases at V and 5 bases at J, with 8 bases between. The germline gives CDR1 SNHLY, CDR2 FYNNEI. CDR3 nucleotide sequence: TGTGCCAGCAGCCGCGACGACAATGAGCAGTTCTTC. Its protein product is CASSRDDNEQFF.

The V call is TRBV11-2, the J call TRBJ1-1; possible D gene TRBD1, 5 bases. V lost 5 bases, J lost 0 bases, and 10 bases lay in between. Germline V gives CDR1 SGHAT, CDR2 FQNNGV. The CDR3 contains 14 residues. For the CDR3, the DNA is TGTGCCAGCAGCCCACAGGTTATGAACACTGAAGCTTTCTTT. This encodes CASSPQVMNTEAFF.

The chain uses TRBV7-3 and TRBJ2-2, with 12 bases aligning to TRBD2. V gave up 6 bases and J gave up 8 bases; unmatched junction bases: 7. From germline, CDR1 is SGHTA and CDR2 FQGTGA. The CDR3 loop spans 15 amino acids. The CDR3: CASRPTSGSGGELFF. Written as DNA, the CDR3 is TGTGCCAGCAGGCCGACTAGCGGGAGCGGTGGGGAGCTGTTTTTT.

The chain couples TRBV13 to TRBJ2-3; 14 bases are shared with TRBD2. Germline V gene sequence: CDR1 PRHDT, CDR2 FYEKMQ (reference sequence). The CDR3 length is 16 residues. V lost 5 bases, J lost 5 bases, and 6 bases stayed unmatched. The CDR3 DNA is TGTGCCAGCAGCAGTGGGACTAGCGGGAGAATAGATACGCAGTATTTT. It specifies CASSSGTSGRIDTQYF.

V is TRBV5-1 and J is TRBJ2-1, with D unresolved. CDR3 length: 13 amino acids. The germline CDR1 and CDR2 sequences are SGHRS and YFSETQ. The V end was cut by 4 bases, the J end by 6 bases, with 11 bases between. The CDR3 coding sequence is TGCGCCAGCAGCACGAGAGTGGGCAATGAGCAGTTCTTC. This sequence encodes CASSTRVGNEQFF.

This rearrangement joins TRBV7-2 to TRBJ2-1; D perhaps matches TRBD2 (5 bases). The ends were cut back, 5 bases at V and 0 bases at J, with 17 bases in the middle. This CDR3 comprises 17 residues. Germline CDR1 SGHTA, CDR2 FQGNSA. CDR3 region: CASSPGLGMSSYNEQFF. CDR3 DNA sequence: TGTGCCAGCAGCCCAGGACTGGGGATGAGCTCCTACAATGAGCAGTTCTTC.

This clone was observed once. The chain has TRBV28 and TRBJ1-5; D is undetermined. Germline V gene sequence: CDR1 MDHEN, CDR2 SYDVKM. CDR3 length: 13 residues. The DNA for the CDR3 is TGTGCGAACGGGGAGACTAGCAATCAGCCCCAGCATTTT. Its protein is CANGETSNQPQHF.

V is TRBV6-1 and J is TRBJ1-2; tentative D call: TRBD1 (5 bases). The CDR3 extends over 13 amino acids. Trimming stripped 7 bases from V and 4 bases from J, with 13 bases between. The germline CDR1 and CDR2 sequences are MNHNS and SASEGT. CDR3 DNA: TGTGCCAGCAAACCATCAGGGAGCTATGGCTACACCTTC. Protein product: CASKPSGSYGYTF.

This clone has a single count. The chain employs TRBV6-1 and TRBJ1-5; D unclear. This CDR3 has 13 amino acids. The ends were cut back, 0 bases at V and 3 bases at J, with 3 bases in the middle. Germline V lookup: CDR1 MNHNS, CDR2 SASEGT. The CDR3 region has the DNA TGTGCCAGCAGTGAAGCCTTCAATCAGCCCCAGCATTTT. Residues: CASSEAFNQPQHF.

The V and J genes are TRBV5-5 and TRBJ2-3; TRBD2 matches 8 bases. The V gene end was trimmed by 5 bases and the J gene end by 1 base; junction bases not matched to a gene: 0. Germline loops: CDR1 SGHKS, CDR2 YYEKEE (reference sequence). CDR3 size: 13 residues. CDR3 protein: CASRTSGTDTQYF. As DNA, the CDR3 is TGTGCCAGCAGGACTAGCGGCACAGATACGCAGTATTTT.

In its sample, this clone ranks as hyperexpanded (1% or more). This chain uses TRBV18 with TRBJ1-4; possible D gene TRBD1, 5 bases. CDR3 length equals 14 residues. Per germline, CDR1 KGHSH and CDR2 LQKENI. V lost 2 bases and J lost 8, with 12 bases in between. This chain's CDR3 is CASSPFWTLEKLFF. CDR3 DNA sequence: TGTGCCAGCTCACCATTCTGGACACTAGAAAAACTGTTTTTT.

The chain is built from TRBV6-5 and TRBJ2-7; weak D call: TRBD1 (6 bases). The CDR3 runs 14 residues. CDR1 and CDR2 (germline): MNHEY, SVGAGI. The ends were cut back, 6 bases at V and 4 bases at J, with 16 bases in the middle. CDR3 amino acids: CASRPQGFVYEQYF. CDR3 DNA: TGTGCCAGCAGACCGCAGGGGTTTGTGTACGAGCAGTACTTC.

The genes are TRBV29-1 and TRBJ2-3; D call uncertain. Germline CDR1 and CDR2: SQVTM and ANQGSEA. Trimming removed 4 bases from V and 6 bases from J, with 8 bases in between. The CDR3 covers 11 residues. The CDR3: CSVVVGDTQYF. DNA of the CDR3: TGCAGCGTTGTAGTTGGCGATACGCAGTATTTT.

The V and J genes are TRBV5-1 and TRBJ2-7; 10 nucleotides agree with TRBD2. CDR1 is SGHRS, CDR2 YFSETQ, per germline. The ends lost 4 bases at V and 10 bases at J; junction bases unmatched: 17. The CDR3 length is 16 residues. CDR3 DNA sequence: TGCGCCAGCAGCCTGATCGCTAGCGGGAGTGGCCCATCCCAGTACTTC. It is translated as CASSLIASGSGPSQYF.

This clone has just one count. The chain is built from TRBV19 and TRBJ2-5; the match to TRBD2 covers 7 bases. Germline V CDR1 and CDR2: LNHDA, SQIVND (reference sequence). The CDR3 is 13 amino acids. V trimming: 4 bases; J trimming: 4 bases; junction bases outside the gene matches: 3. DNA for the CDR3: TGTGCCAGTAGTAGTGGGAGGGGAGAGACCCAGTACTTC. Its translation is CASSSGRGETQYF. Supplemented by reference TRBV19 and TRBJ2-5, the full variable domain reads DGGITQSPKYLFRKEGQNVTLSCEQNLNHDAMYWYRQDPGQGLRLIYYSQIVNDFQKGDIAEGYSVSREKKESFPLTVTSAQKNPTAFYLCASSSGRGETQYFGPGTRLLVL.

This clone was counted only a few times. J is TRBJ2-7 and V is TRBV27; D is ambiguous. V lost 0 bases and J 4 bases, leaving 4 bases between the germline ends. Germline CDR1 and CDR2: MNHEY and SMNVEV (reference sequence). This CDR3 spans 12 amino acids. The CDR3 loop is CASSLSGYEQYF. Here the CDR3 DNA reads TGTGCCAGCAGTTTATCGGGATACGAGCAGTACTTC.

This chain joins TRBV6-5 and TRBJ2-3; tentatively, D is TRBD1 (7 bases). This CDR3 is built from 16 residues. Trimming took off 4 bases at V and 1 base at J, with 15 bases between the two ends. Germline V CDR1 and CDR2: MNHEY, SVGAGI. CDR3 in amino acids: CASSFRTGGGTDTQYF. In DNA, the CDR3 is TGTGCCAGCAGTTTCCGGACAGGAGGGGGCACAGATACGCAGTATTTT.

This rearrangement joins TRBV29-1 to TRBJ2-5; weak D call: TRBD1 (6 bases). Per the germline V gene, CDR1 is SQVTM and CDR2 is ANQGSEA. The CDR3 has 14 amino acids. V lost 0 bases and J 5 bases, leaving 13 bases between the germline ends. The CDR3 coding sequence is TGCAGCGTTGAAGAGGGGGACATCTTGGAGACCCAGTACTTC. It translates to CSVEEGDILETQYF.

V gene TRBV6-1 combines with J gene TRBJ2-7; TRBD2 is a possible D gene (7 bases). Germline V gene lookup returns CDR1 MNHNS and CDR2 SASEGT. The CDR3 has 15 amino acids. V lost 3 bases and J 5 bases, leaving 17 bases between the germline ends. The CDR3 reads CASSEVGGAVNEQYF. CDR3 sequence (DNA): TGTGCCAGCAGTGAGGTGGGGGGGGCCGTCAACGAGCAGTACTTC.